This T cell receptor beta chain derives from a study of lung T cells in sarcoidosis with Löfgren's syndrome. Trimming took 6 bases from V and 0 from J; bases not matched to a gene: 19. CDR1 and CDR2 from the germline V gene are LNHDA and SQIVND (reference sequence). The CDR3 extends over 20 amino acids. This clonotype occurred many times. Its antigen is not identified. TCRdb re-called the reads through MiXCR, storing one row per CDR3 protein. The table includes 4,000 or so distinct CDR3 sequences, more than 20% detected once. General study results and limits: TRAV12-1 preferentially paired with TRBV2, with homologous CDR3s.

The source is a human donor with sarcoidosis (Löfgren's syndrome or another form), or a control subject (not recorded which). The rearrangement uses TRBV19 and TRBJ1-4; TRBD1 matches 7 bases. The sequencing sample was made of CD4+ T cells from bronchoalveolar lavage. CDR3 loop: CASRRGGTATPTATNEKLFF. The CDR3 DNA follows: TGTGCCAGTAGACGTGGTGGGACAGCTACACCAACCGCAACTAATGAAAAACTGTTTTTT.